This T cell receptor beta chain was identified during a study of CD8+ T cells in alopecia areata. Extracted from the samples, RNA was reverse transcribed into cDNA to serve as the sequencing template. Clones were sequenced by immunoSEQ multiplex PCR, and TCRdb holds only the in-frame ones, with some missing. The sample consists of about 180,000 clones, 40% to 65% of them appearing once. CDR3 length: 16 amino acids. Germline-derived CDR1 and CDR2 are LNHDA and SQIVND (reference sequence). V shed 0 bases, J shed 0 bases, and the junction held 2 bases outside the gene matches. To note about this clone: Its cognate antigen is unknown.

General observations from the study: Having one nonresponder leaves uncertain how baseline CD8+ expansion relates to response. Sequence data from scalp samples additionally include resident alphabeta T cells of normal skin.

This sample's treatment: oral pan-JAK inhibitor, 5-10 mg twice daily. Cell sorting was applied to PBMCs, and CD4+ and CD8+ T cells were collected. J is TRBJ2-1 and V is TRBV19, with TRBD2 matching over 7 bases. The clonotype was recovered from a human donor with alopecia areata. The sample consisted of CD8+ T cells sorted from blood, taken at week 52, from a patient treated with tofacitinib. Here the CDR3 DNA reads TGTGCCAGTAGTATAGAGGGGACTATCTCCTACAATGAGCAGTTCTTC. Amino acids: CASSIEGTISYNEQFF.